Sequencing of this T cell receptor (beta chain) was carried out in a study of metastatic and nonmetastatic thyroid tumors. Study details: The study looked at repertoires side by side in blood and in tumor or nodule tissue from malignant and benign thyroid patients.

No treatment had been given to any patient before thyroid surgery. The authors' processing: In papillary thyroid cancer, a distant-metastasis classifier was built using CDR3 differences across clinicopathological groups. TCRdb called clones again from the PCR reads with MiXCR. Here the V and J calls rest on TCRdb's processing, not on the authors' analysis. Found here are about 28,000 clones, 20% to 25% of them singletons; the top ten hold approximately 39%. Of note for this clone: No antigen is known for it. At one end the junction does not follow the germline gene, possibly because of a read error.

The CDR3 contains 15 residues. Germline CDR1 and CDR2: SGHTS and YDEGEE. Study conclusions and caveats: Benign nodules were reported to have significantly lower TCR beta diversity than malignant thyroid tumors, in blood and tumor.

The TCR sequence derives from a female donor with papillary thyroid cancer or a benign thyroid nodule (not recorded which). Some clones in this sample may be carry-over from other donors' samples. The sequencing sample was made of blood. V usage is TRBV5-8 and J usage is TRBJ2-5; perhaps TRBD1 as D (6 bases). This CDR3 is CSSSITGRSGETQYF. The CDR3 DNA reads TGTTCCAGCAGCATTACAGGGCGATCCGGAGAGACCCAGTACTTC.